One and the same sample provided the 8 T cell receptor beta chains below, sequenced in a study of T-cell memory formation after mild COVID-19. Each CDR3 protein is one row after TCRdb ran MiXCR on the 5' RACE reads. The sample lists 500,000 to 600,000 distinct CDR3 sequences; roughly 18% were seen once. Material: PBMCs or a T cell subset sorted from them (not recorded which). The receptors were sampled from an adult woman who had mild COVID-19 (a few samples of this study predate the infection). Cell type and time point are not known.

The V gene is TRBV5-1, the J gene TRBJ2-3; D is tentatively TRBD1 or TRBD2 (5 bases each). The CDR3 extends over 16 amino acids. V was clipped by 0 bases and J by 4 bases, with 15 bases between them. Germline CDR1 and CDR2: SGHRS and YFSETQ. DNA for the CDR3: TGCGCCAGCAGCTTGGCAGGGCCAGGCGGGTCAGATACGCAGTATTTT. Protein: CASSLAGPGGSDTQYF.

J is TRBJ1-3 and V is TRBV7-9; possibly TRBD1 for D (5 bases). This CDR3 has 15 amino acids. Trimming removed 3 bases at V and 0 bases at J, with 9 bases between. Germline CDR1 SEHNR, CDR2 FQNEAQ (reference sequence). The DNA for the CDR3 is TGTGCCAGCAGCTTCTCGGGGGTCTCTGGAAACACCATATATTTT. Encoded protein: CASSFSGVSGNTIYF.

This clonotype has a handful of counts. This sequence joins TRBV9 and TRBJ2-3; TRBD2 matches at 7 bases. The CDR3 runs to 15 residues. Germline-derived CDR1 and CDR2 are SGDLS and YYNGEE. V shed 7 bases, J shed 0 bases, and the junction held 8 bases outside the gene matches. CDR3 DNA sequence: TGTGCCAGCGCGTTGGCGGGGGTGAGCACAGATACGCAGTATTTT. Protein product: CASALAGVSTDTQYF.

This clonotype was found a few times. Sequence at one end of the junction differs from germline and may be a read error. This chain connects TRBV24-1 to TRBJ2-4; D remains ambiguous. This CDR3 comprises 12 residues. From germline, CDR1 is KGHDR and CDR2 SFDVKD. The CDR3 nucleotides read TGTGCCACCAGTGATTTGGCCTCTAATTGGTCCTTC. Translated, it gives CATSDLASNWSF.

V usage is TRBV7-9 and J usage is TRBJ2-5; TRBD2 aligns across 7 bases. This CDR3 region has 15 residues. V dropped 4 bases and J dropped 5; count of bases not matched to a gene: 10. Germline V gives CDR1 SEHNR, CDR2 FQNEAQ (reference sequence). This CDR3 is CASSSPRLGGETQYF. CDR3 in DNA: TGTGCCAGCAGCTCCCCGCGGTTGGGGGGGGAGACCCAGTACTTC.

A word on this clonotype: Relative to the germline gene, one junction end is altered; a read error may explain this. In DNA form, the CDR3 reads TGTGCCACTAGTCATCCTCCTAGCGGGTACTCCCACAGAAGGCAGTATTTT. This gives the protein CATSHPPSGYSHRRQYF. This chain links TRBV19 with TRBJ2-3; 8 nucleotides agree with TRBD2. Germline V lookup: CDR1 LNHDA, CDR2 SQIVND (reference sequence). The CDR3 extends over 17 amino acids.

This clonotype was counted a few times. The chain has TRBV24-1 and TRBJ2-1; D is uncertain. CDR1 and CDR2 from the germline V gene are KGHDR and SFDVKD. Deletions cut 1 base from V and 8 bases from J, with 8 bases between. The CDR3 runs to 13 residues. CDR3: CATSDFAGYEQFF. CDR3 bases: TGTGCCACCAGTGATTTCGCCGGGTATGAGCAGTTCTTC.

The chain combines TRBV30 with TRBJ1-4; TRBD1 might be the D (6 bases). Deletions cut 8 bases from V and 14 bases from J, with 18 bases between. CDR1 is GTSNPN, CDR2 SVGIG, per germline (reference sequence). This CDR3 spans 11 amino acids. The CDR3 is CALRYTGKLFF. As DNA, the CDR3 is TGTGCCCTCCGTTATACAGGGAAGCTGTTTTTT.